This T cell receptor (beta chain) was found in a study of cytomegalovirus exposure and HLA in healthy donors. Amplification used 60 Vbeta primers and 13 Jbeta primers. TCRdb's copy holds only in-frame clones and misses some; the assay was immunoSEQ multiplex PCR. The sample contains about 160,000 clones, around three quarters of which appear only once. With 4 bases clipped from V and 4 bases from J, the junction kept 6 bases outside the gene matches. This CDR3 is built from 14 residues. Germline V gene sequence: CDR1 LGHNA, CDR2 YNFKEQ. This clone was observed a handful of times. The chain uses TRBV4-2 and TRBJ1-1, with 7 bases aligning to TRBD1. Sequenced material: PBMCs. This receptor was identified in a man in his forties in good health and CMV-seronegative. The CDR3 protein is CASSRRQGITEAFF. CDR3 nucleotides: TGTGCCAGCAGCCGTCGACAGGGTATCACTGAAGCTTTCTTT.